This TCR beta chain was profiled in a study of a mutant IDH1 vaccine in newly diagnosed glioma. Study overall: Patients got radiotherapy, temozolomide, or both beforehand, and most got both.

Time point noted: week 47, end of study. The study gave 300 ug of mutant IDH1 20-mer peptide per vaccine dose, with topical imiquimod. Vaccinations, eight in total, occurred in weeks 1, 3, 5, 7, 11, 15, 19, 23. This CDR3 contains 16 residues. Germline V gene lookup returns CDR1 SEHNR and CDR2 FQNEAQ (reference sequence). V was clipped by 5 bases and J by 4 bases, with 20 bases between them. Sequenced by immunoSEQ multiplex PCR; TCRdb stores in-frame clones only, minus some. The sample has tens of thousands of clones, roughly 90% seen once; the top ten hold over 2%. About this clone: The target antigen is unknown.

Sequenced here: PBMCs, sampled from a glioma patient whose treatment included an IDH1 peptide vaccine. V is TRBV7-9 and J is TRBJ1-2; D is perhaps TRBD1 (5 bases). The TCR comes from a man aged 35-49 years with glioma. This CDR3 reads CASSPSRGGNFYGYTF. CDR3 sequence (DNA): TGTGCCAGCAGCCCGTCCCGTGGGGGGAACTTCTATGGCTACACCTTC.